The rows below give T cell receptor beta chains drawn from one sample of a study of cytomegalovirus exposure and HLA in healthy donors. Libraries were prepared by immunoSEQ multiplex PCR; TCRdb keeps only in-frame clonotypes and omits some of them. This table lists about 170,000 clones. The sample taken for sequencing was PBMCs. The origin of the receptors is a woman under 30 in good health and CMV-seropositive. The CDR3 runs from the conserved cysteine through the conserved F or W. Each record gives: D gene, V gene, J gene, CDR3 protein, CDR3 DNA. A D gene is named only where the DNA matches it firmly.

>-|TRBV20-1|TRBJ2-1
CSALIDNEQFF
TGCAGTGCTCTTATAGACAATGAGCAGTTCTTC
>TRBD2|TRBV30|TRBJ2-1
CAWRPSGRVGSEQFF
TGTGCCTGGAGACCTTCGGGGAGGGTTGGTAGTGAGCAGTTCTTC
>-|TRBV7-2|TRBJ1-1
CASSSAGPEAFF
TGTGCCAGCAGCTCCGCAGGCCCCGAAGCTTTCTTT
>TRBD2|TRBV5-1|TRBJ2-3
CASSRGLAASTDTQYF
TGCGCCAGCAGCCGTGGACTAGCGGCGTCCACAGATACGCAGTATTTT
>-|TRBV11-3|TRBJ1-1
CASSLSQKTEAFF
TGTGCCAGCAGCTTATCGCAGAAGACTGAAGCTTTCTTT
>-|TRBV5-6|TRBJ2-3
CASSLEQEDTQYF
TGTGCCAGCAGCTTAGAGCAGGAAGATACGCAGTATTTT
>TRBD1|TRBV23-1|TRBJ2-3
CASSRPTGKVLRADTQYF
TGCGCCAGCAGTCGGCCGACAGGGAAAGTTTTACGGGCAGATACGCAGTATTTT
>TRBD2|TRBV4-2|TRBJ2-7
CASSQDSSGQSYEQYF
TGTGCCAGCAGCCAAGACTCTAGCGGGCAGTCCTACGAGCAGTACTTC
>TRBD1|TRBV5-1|TRBJ1-4
CASSIAGTGAGKLFF
TGCGCCAGCAGCATCGCCGGAACAGGGGCCGGGAAACTGTTTTTT
>-|TRBV5-1|TRBJ2-1
CASSLASTAYNEQFF
TGCGCCAGCAGCTTAGCGTCGACCGCCTACAATGAGCAGTTCTTC
>-|TRBV4-1|TRBJ1-4
CASSQDFQGIEKLFF
TGCGCCAGCAGCCAAGACTTCCAGGGAATTGAAAAACTGTTTTTT
>-|TRBV13|TRBJ2-1
CASTEGGGAPYNEQFF
TGTGCCAGCACCGAGGGTGGGGGGGCCCCCTACAATGAGCAGTTCTTC
>-|TRBV5-1|TRBJ2-2
CASSLGADSNTGELFF
TGCGCCAGCAGCTTGGGAGCGGATTCGAACACCGGGGAGCTGTTTTTT
>-|TRBV30|TRBJ1-2
CAWGRGTSVYGYTF
TGTGCCTGGGGGAGGGGGACATCGGTCTATGGCTACACCTTC
>TRBD2|TRBV5-5|TRBJ2-5
CASSSTSGRQETQYF
TGTGCCAGCAGCTCGACTAGCGGGAGACAAGAGACCCAGTACTTC
>-|TRBV5-1|TRBJ1-2
CASRDGQGTYGYTF
TGCGCCAGCAGAGACGGACAAGGCACCTATGGCTACACCTTC
>-|TRBV7-2|TRBJ2-5
CASSFQTPQETQYF
TGTGCCAGCAGCTTCCAAACTCCTCAAGAGACCCAGTACTTC
>TRBD2|TRBV7-9|TRBJ2-1
CASSPGTSPGNEQFF
TGTGCCAGCAGCCCCGGGACTAGCCCGGGCAATGAGCAGTTCTTC
>TRBD2|TRBV6-4|TRBJ2-7
CASSERLAGVGEQYF
TGTGCCAGCAGTGAAAGACTAGCGGGAGTGGGGGAGCAGTACTTC
>TRBD1|TRBV19|TRBJ2-4
CASSTSPGQGENIQYF
TGTGCCAGTAGTACTTCTCCGGGACAGGGTGAGAACATTCAGTACTTC
>TRBD2|TRBV4-1|TRBJ2-2
CASSQPGLARTGELFF
TGCGCCAGCAGCCAGCCGGGACTAGCGAGGACCGGGGAGCTGTTTTTT
>TRBD2|TRBV2|TRBJ2-3
CASSERARTSGGGDTQYF
TGTGCCAGCAGCGAGCGGGCCAGGACTAGCGGGGGCGGAGATACGCAGTATTTT
>TRBD1|TRBV7-9|TRBJ2-7
CASSQIDRVDEQYF
TGTGCCAGCAGCCAGATCGACAGGGTTGACGAGCAGTACTTC
>-|TRBV19|TRBJ2-2
CASRPRQVRGELFF
TGTGCCAGTAGACCAAGACAGGTCAGGGGGGAGCTGTTTTTT
>-|TRBV7-8|TRBJ2-3
CASSLVSTDTQYF
TGTGCCAGCAGCTTAGTAAGCACAGATACGCAGTATTTT
>-|TRBV28|TRBJ1-5
CASSPTRSNQPQHF
TGTGCCAGCAGCCCCACAAGAAGCAATCAGCCCCAGCATTTT
>-|TRBV19|TRBJ1-1
CATGRIGAEAFF
TGTGCCACCGGGAGAATAGGAGCTGAAGCTTTCTTT
>-|TRBV4-2|TRBJ2-5
CASSQDLTASRTQYF
TGTGCCAGCAGCCAAGATCTTACTGCATCTCGGACCCAGTACTTC
>TRBD2|TRBV5-6|TRBJ2-2
CASSLGILAGANTGELFF
TGTGCCAGCAGCTTGGGGATTTTGGCGGGGGCGAACACCGGGGAGCTGTTTTTT
>TRBD1|TRBV18|TRBJ2-7
CASSLGQGAGEQYF
TGTGCCAGCTCACTAGGACAGGGGGCAGGGGAGCAGTACTTC
>-|TRBV7-3|TRBJ2-1
CASSLARVYNEQFF
TGTGCCAGCAGCCTAGCGAGAGTCTACAATGAGCAGTTCTTC
>TRBD2|TRBV28|TRBJ2-3
CASSLTSGSTDTQYF
TGTGCCAGCAGTTTGACTAGCGGGTCTACAGATACGCAGTATTTT
>-|TRBV2|TRBJ2-7
CASSEDYLSYEQYF
TGTGCCAGCAGTGAAGACTACCTCTCCTACGAGCAGTACTTC
>TRBD1|TRBV5-1|TRBJ2-1
CASSVEQGAGNEQFF
TGCGCCAGCAGCGTCGAACAGGGGGCGGGTAATGAGCAGTTCTTC
>TRBD1|TRBV10-3|TRBJ2-3
CAISLQGALTDTQYF
TGTGCCATCAGCCTGCAGGGGGCCTTAACAGATACGCAGTATTTT
>-|TRBV11-2|TRBJ2-2
CAILGQGTFTGELFF
TGTGCCATCCTGGGGCAGGGGACGTTCACCGGGGAGCTGTTTTTT
>-|TRBV5-6|TRBJ1-2
CASSLDGQSHYGYTF
TGTGCCAGCAGCTTGGACGGACAGTCACACTATGGCTACACCTTC
>-|TRBV5-1|TRBJ1-2
CASSLARSGKDYGYTF
TGCGCCAGCAGCTTGGCCAGATCAGGGAAGGACTATGGCTACACCTTC
>TRBD1|TRBV5-1|TRBJ2-7
CASSLGQGAISYEQYF
TGCGCCAGCAGCTTGGGCCAGGGGGCCATTTCCTACGAGCAGTACTTC
>-|TRBV7-9|TRBJ1-3
CASSPRSGNTIYF
TGTGCCAGCAGCCCTAGGTCTGGAAACACCATATATTTT